The 27 T cell receptor beta chains below come from one sample, sequenced in a study of post-analysis software for immune sequencing data. Study-level findings and limits: TRBV5-6, TRBV5-1 and TRBV20-1 belonged to a set of roughly five TRBV segments that were more frequent in patients than controls.

Libraries were made from TCR beta cDNA, and they carried unique molecular identifiers. TCRdb re-called the PCR reads through MiXCR, storing one row per CDR3 protein. The sample has about half a million distinct CDR3 sequences, around 36% seen once. Their recognized antigens are unknown. Input material: blood. Receptors were obtained from a girl aged 2-17 years with multiple sclerosis.

The chain carries TRBV20-1 and TRBJ1-1; maybe TRBD1 (5 bases). The CDR3 spans 15 residues. V lost 5 bases to trimming and J lost 11 bases, with 27 bases between them. The V gene's germline CDR1 is DFQATT and CDR2 SNEGSKA (reference sequence). CDR3 coding DNA: TGCAGTGCTGAACCCTCCAGGGTAACAAAGCTAGGGGCTTTCTTT. This encodes CSAEPSRVTKLGAFF.

Only a few counts were recorded for this clonotype. The V call is TRBV6-1, the J call TRBJ2-3; D is undetermined. Germline CDR1 and CDR2: MNHNS and SASEGT. The V gene lost 7 bases and the J gene lost 6 bases, with 8 bases spanning the gap. The CDR3 runs 11 residues. For the CDR3, the DNA is TGTGCCAGCATGCTCCTGGATACGCAGTATTTT. This gives the protein CASMLLDTQYF.

The V and J genes are TRBV5-5 and TRBJ2-5, with 7 positions matching TRBD1. V gave up 4 bases and J gave up 5 bases; unmatched junction bases: 8. The germline V gene encodes CDR1 SGHKS and CDR2 YYEKEE (reference sequence). The CDR3 spans 14 residues. The CDR3 sequence is CASSITQGVETQYF. As DNA, the CDR3 is TGTGCCAGCAGCATTACCCAGGGGGTCGAGACCCAGTACTTC.

The V and J genes are TRBV5-1 and TRBJ1-2; weak D call: TRBD1 (6 bases). V was trimmed by 3 bases and J by 4 bases, leaving 13 bases between them. Looked up from germline, CDR1 is SGHRS and CDR2 is YFSETQ. This CDR3 has 14 residues. The CDR3 nucleotides read TGCGCCAGCAGCTGGGATCAGGGGAGCTATGGCTACACCTTC. It specifies CASSWDQGSYGYTF.

In its sample, this clonotype was seen many times. The CDR3 DNA reads TGTGCCAGCGGGACAGGGGAAGGAGATACGCAGTATTTT. Translated: CASGTGEGDTQYF. The V gene is TRBV10-3, the J gene TRBJ2-3, with TRBD1 matching over 10 bases. The junction had 6 bases not matched to a gene; V was cut back by 10 bases and J by 5 bases. Germline CDR1 reads ENHRY; CDR2 reads SYGVKD. This CDR3 comprises 13 residues.

This chain joins TRBV5-1 and TRBJ1-4; D not resolved. Germline V gene lookup returns CDR1 SGHRS and CDR2 YFSETQ. CDR3 length: 14 amino acids. V shed 0 bases and J shed 12 bases, with 15 bases lying between them. As DNA, the CDR3 is TGCGCCAGCAGCTTGGAGCACTCCGAATCCGAACTGTTTTTT. Its translation: CASSLEHSESELFF.

The rearrangement uses TRBV10-3 and TRBJ2-3; possibly TRBD2 for D (6 bases). V dropped 2 bases and J dropped 4 bases, with 16 bases sitting between them. The CDR3 extends over 16 amino acids. Germline loops: CDR1 ENHRY, CDR2 SYGVKD. CDR3 DNA sequence: TGTGCCATCAGTGAGGAGGGTAGCGGCACTGCAGATACGCAGTATTTT. Its protein product is CAISEEGSGTADTQYF.

The V call is TRBV30, the J call TRBJ1-1; D gene unclear. V was pared by 0 bases and J by 7 bases, with 6 bases between. The CDR3 totals 11 residues. The germline V gene encodes CDR1 GTSNPN and CDR2 SVGIG (reference sequence). CDR3 sequence reads: CAWSVQNEAFF. The CDR3 coding sequence is TGTGCCTGGAGTGTACAGAATGAAGCTTTCTTT.

The CDR3 spells CASSPDRIGSPLHF. The CDR3 DNA is TGTGCCAGCAGCCCGGACAGGATCGGTTCACCCCTCCACTTT. The chain is built from TRBV7-9 and TRBJ1-6; 7 nucleotides align to TRBD1. The CDR3 sequence is 14 residues long. Germline V gives CDR1 SEHNR, CDR2 FQNEAQ (reference sequence). V lost 5 bases to trimming and J lost 9 bases; unmatched junction nucleotides: 7.

V and J are TRBV6-1 and TRBJ2-2; no clear D. Germline-derived CDR1 and CDR2 are MNHNS and SASEGT. The CDR3 runs 16 residues. Trimming left V 4 bases short and J 1 base short, with 13 bases between. CDR3 sequence reads: CASSALTGLNTGELFF. CDR3 nucleotide sequence: TGTGCCAGCAGTGCCCTGACGGGTCTGAACACCGGGGAGCTGTTTTTT.

CDR3 amino acids: CASRPNRENTEAFF. The CDR3 DNA reads as TGTGCCAGCAGACCAAACAGGGAAAACACTGAAGCTTTCTTT. The rearrangement joins TRBV11-2 to TRBJ1-1, with a weak D call TRBD1 (6 bases). The CDR3 is 14 amino acids. V lost 6 bases and J lost 2, with 13 bases in between. CDR1 is SGHAT, CDR2 FQNNGV, per germline.

A few counts support this clonotype. The V call is TRBV29-1, the J call TRBJ1-4; TRBD1 matches 8 bases. The germline V gene encodes CDR1 SQVTM and CDR2 ANQGSEA. The V segment lost 5 bases and the J segment 5 bases; nucleotides outside the gene matches: 4. The CDR3 totals 13 residues. The CDR3 DNA reads TGCAGCGTTTTAGGGACAGGCAATGAAAAACTGTTTTTT. This gives the protein CSVLGTGNEKLFF.

J is TRBJ1-1 and V is TRBV20-1, with a weak D call TRBD1 (6 bases). CDR1 DFQATT and CDR2 SNEGSKA come from the germline V gene (reference sequence). With 0 bases removed from V and 6 bases from J, the gap between germline ends came to 17 bases. There are 15 residues in the CDR3. The CDR3 nucleotides read TGCAGTGCTAGAGACCATGGGGCAGGGGCGTCTGAAGCTTTCTTT. Residues: CSARDHGAGASEAFF.

Points on this clonotype: A much larger clone is a single base away; this may be a read error. This chain connects TRBV12-3 or TRBV12-4 to TRBJ1-6; no clear D. The CDR3 spans 11 residues. Written as DNA, the CDR3 is TGTGCCAGCAGCTATAATTCACCCCCCCACTTT. Its protein is CASSYNSPPHF.

There are a few counts of this clonotype. This rearrangement joins TRBV28 to TRBJ1-2, with 10 bases matching TRBD1. V lost 6 bases and J lost 4; bases outside the gene matches: 8. Germline V lookup: CDR1 MDHEN, CDR2 SYDVKM. The CDR3 totals 15 residues. This CDR3 reads CASSPGTGVGYGYTF. The CDR3 DNA sequence: TGTGCCAGCAGCCCCGGGACAGGGGTGGGCTATGGCTACACCTTC.

V is TRBV27 and J is TRBJ2-1; TRBD2 is a possible D gene (6 bases). The CDR3 sequence is 14 residues long. Germline assignment: CDR1 MNHEY and CDR2 SMNVEV (reference sequence). Trimming left V 6 bases short and J 15 bases short, with 24 bases between. DNA of the CDR3: TGTGCCAGCAGCCCTGATGGGACTTACTTATCAGCGTTCTTC. Protein: CASSPDGTYLSAFF.

The sample holds a few counts of this clonotype. The J gene is TRBJ2-3, the V gene TRBV21-1; TRBD1 is the table's D call, not checked against the DNA. TRBV21-1 is a listed pseudogene. The CDR3 is made up of 15 amino acids. The CDR3 region has the DNA TGTGCCAGCAGCAAAGTCCCGGAGAGCACAGATACGCAGTATTTT. The encoded protein is CASSKVPESTDTQYF.

The chain is built from TRBV10-3 and TRBJ2-5; 7 nucleotides match TRBD2. V trimming: 3 bases; J trimming: 1 base; junction bases outside the gene matches: 11. The CDR3 runs to 17 residues. The germline CDR1 and CDR2 sequences are ENHRY and SYGVKD. CDR3 sequence (DNA): TGTGCCATCAGTGACCCCCAGCGGGGTGCGTCCCAAGAGACCCAGTACTTC. This sequence encodes CAISDPQRGASQETQYF.

This clonotype was picked up a small number of times. This chain joins TRBV12-3 or TRBV12-4 and TRBJ1-1, with D perhaps matching TRBD1 (5 bases). The V end was cut by 6 bases, the J end by 5 bases, with 16 bases between. This CDR3 spans 14 amino acids. The CDR3 sequence is CASRFSGAGTEAFF. CDR3 DNA: TGTGCCAGCAGGTTCAGCGGGGCGGGAACTGAAGCTTTCTTT.

Notes on this clonotype: One end of the junction varies from germline; a read error may be responsible. The V and J genes are TRBV20-1 and TRBJ2-5, with TRBD1 identical over 9 bases. CDR3 size: 14 residues. The germline V gene has CDR1 DFQATT and CDR2 SNEGSKA (reference sequence). CDR3 DNA: TGCAGTGCCCCCACAGGGGGCGCGGGAGAGGCCCAGTACTTC. Its translation is CSAPTGGAGEAQYF.

CDR3 bases: TGTGCCAGCAGCCGAACGGGCCGAGGGACGGAGACCCAGTACTTC. Its protein product is CASSRTGRGTETQYF. The chain links TRBV3-1 to TRBJ2-5, with D perhaps assigned TRBD1 or TRBD2 (5 bases each). Germline CDR1 and CDR2: LGHDT and YNNKEL (reference sequence). The ends were cut back, 4 bases at V and 5 bases at J, with 17 bases in the middle. The CDR3 spans 15 residues.

The table lists this clonotype with a few counts. The V and J genes are TRBV5-1 and TRBJ2-7; D might be TRBD1 or TRBD2, each matching 5 bases. Germline V gives CDR1 SGHRS, CDR2 YFSETQ. V lost 0 bases to trimming and J lost 3 bases, with 13 bases between them. CDR3 length: 15 amino acids. CDR3 DNA sequence: TGCGCCAGCAGCTTGGCCCGGGACGCTGACTACGAGCAGTACTTC. This encodes CASSLARDADYEQYF.

The genes are TRBV28 and TRBJ2-3; D not certain. V lost 7 bases and J lost 6, with 8 bases in between. Germline V gene data show CDR1 as MDHEN and CDR2 as SYDVKM. This CDR3 is built from 11 residues. As DNA, the CDR3 is TGTGCCAGCATCTTGGAGGATACGCAGTATTTT. Encoded protein: CASILEDTQYF.

This sequence joins TRBV15 and TRBJ2-7; TRBD1 or TRBD2 may be the D gene (5 bases each). The CDR3 covers 14 residues. The germline gives CDR1 LNHNV, CDR2 YYDKDF (reference sequence). Trimming left V 0 bases short and J 6 bases short, with 12 bases between. The CDR3 DNA reads TGTGCCACCAGCAGAGACAGGGTGGCGGGCGAGCAGTACTTC. This sequence encodes CATSRDRVAGEQYF. Full variable domain (remainder filled in from reference TRBV15 and TRBJ2-7): DAMVIQNPRYQVTQFGKPVTLSCSQTLNHNVMYWYQQKSSQAPKLLFHYYDKDFNNEADTPDNFQSRRPNTSFCFLDIRSPGLGDTAMYLCATSRDRVAGEQYFGPGTRLTVT.

The gene calls are TRBV28 and TRBJ2-1, with D unclear. The germline V and J ends were trimmed by 7 bases and 6 bases, with 10 bases remaining between them. Germline V gene sequence: CDR1 MDHEN, CDR2 SYDVKM. This CDR3 region has 12 residues. As DNA, the CDR3 is TGTGCCAGCACCCTAGATCTCAATGAGCAGTTCTTC. It specifies CASTLDLNEQFF.

V and J are TRBV7-9 and TRBJ1-1; D perhaps matches TRBD1 (5 bases). CDR1 is SEHNR and CDR2 is FQNEAQ in the germline V gene (reference sequence). This CDR3 has 14 residues. The V end lost 5 bases, the J end lost 2 bases, and 12 bases lay between the germline ends. CDR3 amino acids: CASSGGRGNTEAFF. The CDR3 coding sequence is TGTGCCAGCAGCGGGGGACGCGGCAACACTGAAGCTTTCTTT.

This chain connects TRBV12-3 or TRBV12-4 to TRBJ2-5, with 7 bases lining up with TRBD1. V lost 5 bases to trimming and J lost 5 bases; unmatched junction nucleotides: 8. This CDR3 contains 14 residues. The DNA of the CDR3 is TGTGCCAGCAGTCCCCGACAGGGCATGGAGACCCAGTACTTC. Translating gives CASSPRQGMETQYF.